The 9 T cell receptor beta chains given below trace back to one sample, sequenced in a study of blood T cell repertoires in COVID-19. Here immunoSEQ multiplex PCR was the method, and the copy in TCRdb shows in-frame clones only, minus some. The profile shows 130,000 to 150,000 clones, about 80% of them singletons. The specimen sequenced was peripheral blood. These receptors came from an elderly woman with acute or convalescent COVID-19.

This clone was seen more than once but under ten times. The V and J genes are TRBV11-2 and TRBJ1-4; TRBD1 aligns across 7 bases. Per the germline V gene, CDR1 is SGHAT and CDR2 is FQNNGV. This CDR3 contains 14 residues. V lost 6 bases and J lost 4; bases outside the gene matches: 5. The CDR3 DNA is TGTGCCAGCAGTCCAGGGGGTCTTAATGAAAAACTGTTTTTT. It encodes CASSPGGLNEKLFF.

Here the CDR3 reads CASSLAFPRGYTF. The CDR3 bases are TGCGCCAGCAGCTTGGCATTCCCGCGAGGCTACACCTTC. The rearrangement uses TRBV5-1 and TRBJ1-2; unclear D gene. From germline, CDR1 is SGHRS and CDR2 YFSETQ. V was pared by 0 bases and J by 8 bases, with 11 bases between. There are 13 residues in the CDR3. Using reference TRBV5-1 and TRBJ1-2 for the parts outside the CDR3, the full variable domain is KAGVTQTPRYLIKTRGQQVTLSCSPISGHRSVSWYQQTPGQGLQFLFEYFSETQRNKGNFPGRFSGRQFSNSRSEMNVSTLELGDSALYLCASSLAFPRGYTFGSGTRLTVV.

The chain joins TRBV7-2 to TRBJ1-2, with D unresolved. Germline loops: CDR1 SGHTA, CDR2 FQGNSA. The CDR3 extends over 12 amino acids. V lost 7 bases and J lost 5, with 11 bases in between. CDR3 residues: CASNQPGYGYTF. As DNA, the CDR3 is TGTGCCAGCAACCAACCCGGGTATGGCTACACCTTC.

V is TRBV19 and J is TRBJ1-1, with D perhaps TRBD1 (6 bases). Trimming took 3 bases from V and 5 from J, leaving 16 bases between them. Germline CDR1 and CDR2: LNHDA and SQIVND (reference sequence). This CDR3 region has 15 residues. CDR3 DNA: TGTGCCAGTAGTATGGAGAACAGGGTTGGGACTGAAGCTTTCTTT. As protein: CASSMENRVGTEAFF.

This clone was observed a handful of times. This sequence joins TRBV2 and TRBJ1-5; 8 nucleotides match TRBD1. The CDR3 is made up of 13 amino acids. The V segment lost 5 bases and the J segment 6 bases; nucleotides outside the gene matches: 3. Germline V CDR1 and CDR2: SNHLY, FYNNEI. DNA for the CDR3: TGTGCCAGCAGTCAGGGGGCGGGTCAGCCCCAGCATTTT. Protein sequence: CASSQGAGQPQHF.

The chain has TRBV3-1 (or the pseudogene TRBV3-2) and TRBJ1-3; D remains ambiguous. The CDR3 loop spans 13 amino acids. CDR1 and CDR2 (germline): LGHDT, YNNKEL (reference sequence). Trimming removed 3 bases from V and 3 bases from J, with 6 bases in between. The DNA for the CDR3 is TGTGCCAGCAGCCAGAGCCTTGGAAACACCATATATTTT. Its translation is CASSQSLGNTIYF.

This sequence joins TRBV14 and TRBJ2-1; no clear D gene. Germline V gene sequence: CDR1 SGHDN, CDR2 FVKESK. The CDR3 covers 15 residues. Trimming removed 6 bases at V and 4 bases at J, with 16 bases between. CDR3 sequence reads: CASSHGSLLYNEQFF. The CDR3 DNA reads TGTGCCAGCAGTCATGGATCGCTACTATACAATGAGCAGTTCTTC.

The J gene is TRBJ1-4, the V gene TRBV10-1, with TRBD1 identical over 12 bases. J was trimmed by 8 bases and V by 6 bases; bases with no gene match: 16. The CDR3 runs to 18 residues. Looked up from germline, CDR1 is WNHNN and CDR2 is SYGVQD (reference sequence). CDR3 bases: TGCGCCAGCAGGGGGGACAGGGGGCGCTTCAAGGGGAGAGAAAAACTGTTTTTT. Its translation: CASRGDRGRFKGREKLFF.

The gene calls are TRBV7-9 and TRBJ2-3; perhaps TRBD1 as D (5 bases). V lost 2 bases and J lost 7, with 22 bases in between. The CDR3 spans 17 residues. Germline CDR1 and CDR2: SEHNR and FQNEAQ (reference sequence). CDR3 protein: CASSLMEGQGPTNTQYF. The CDR3 DNA reads as TGTGCCAGCAGCTTAATGGAAGGGCAGGGTCCCACTAATACGCAGTATTTT.